The rows below give T cell receptor beta chains drawn from one sample of a study of control samples from healthy donors and cancer patients. Some clones are missing from TCRdb's copy, which holds only in-frame ones; the method was immunoSEQ multiplex PCR. The table has 150,000 to 200,000 clones, 85% to 95% seen once. The sample consisted of blood. Receptors originate from a man aged 25-40 years in good health. Each CDR3 is given with its conserved first and last residue. Each record gives: CDR3 DNA, CDR3 protein, V gene, D gene, J gene, clone size. D genes are given only for firm matches. The listing skips clone size in some rows; elsewhere it reads once, few, many or a size class.

cdr3_nt: TGTGCCAGCGGCCTGGCGAGGGCGAACACTGAAGCTTTCTTT
cdr3_aa: CASGLARANTEAFF
v_call: TRBV3-1/TRBV3-2
d_call: .
j_call: TRBJ1-1
clone_size: .

cdr3_nt: TGCGCCAGCAGCACAGGGACTAGCGGGAGGGGCTACGAGCAGTACTTC
cdr3_aa: CASSTGTSGRGYEQYF
v_call: TRBV5-1
d_call: TRBD2
j_call: TRBJ2-7
clone_size: .

cdr3_nt: TGCAGCGTTTCCGGGACTAGCGGGAGGGCCTACGGGGAGTTCTTC
cdr3_aa: CSVSGTSGRAYGEFF
v_call: TRBV29-1
d_call: TRBD2
j_call: TRBJ2-1
clone_size: .

cdr3_nt: TGTGCCAGCAGCTTATTAGGGGTCAATAGCGAGCAGTACTTC
cdr3_aa: CASSLLGVNSEQYF
v_call: TRBV7-9
d_call: .
j_call: TRBJ2-7
clone_size: .

cdr3_nt: TGCGCCAGCAGTGAGAGGACAGGGGTAAACACCGGGGAGCTGTTTTTT
cdr3_aa: CASSERTGVNTGELFF
v_call: TRBV10-2
d_call: TRBD1
j_call: TRBJ2-2
clone_size: .

cdr3_nt: TGTGCCAGCAGCTTGGCTGAGGGAGCGGGCCACTTC
cdr3_aa: CASSLAEGAGHF
v_call: TRBV5-6
d_call: .
j_call: TRBJ2-7
clone_size: once

cdr3_nt: TGTGCCAGCAGTGAGGGGGGGACACGGAATTCACCCCTCCACTTT
cdr3_aa: CASSEGGTRNSPLHF
v_call: TRBV2
d_call: .
j_call: TRBJ1-6
clone_size: .

cdr3_nt: TGTGCCTGGAGTGTATGGGACAGGGTCCCCCACACAGATACGCAGTATTTT
cdr3_aa: CAWSVWDRVPHTDTQYF
v_call: TRBV30
d_call: TRBD1
j_call: TRBJ2-3
clone_size: .

cdr3_nt: TGTGCCAGCAGAGAACAGGGTTCGAACACCGGGGAGCTGTTTTTT
cdr3_aa: CASREQGSNTGELFF
v_call: TRBV2
d_call: .
j_call: TRBJ2-2
clone_size: .

cdr3_nt: TGTGCCAGCAGCTTGGTGCTGGGACGGAACTATGGCTACACCTTC
cdr3_aa: CASSLVLGRNYGYTF
v_call: TRBV5-5
d_call: .
j_call: TRBJ1-2
clone_size: .

cdr3_nt: TGTGCCAGTAGTATCTCCCCGGGCTCGGCCGGGGAGCTGTTTTTT
cdr3_aa: CASSISPGSAGELFF
v_call: TRBV19
d_call: .
j_call: TRBJ2-2
clone_size: .

cdr3_nt: TGTGCCAGCAGCAAATTACTGACACGGGAGGAAAAACTGTTTTTT
cdr3_aa: CASSKLLTREEKLFF
v_call: TRBV21-1
d_call: .
j_call: TRBJ1-4
clone_size: .

cdr3_nt: TGTGCCAGCAGCTTGGACAGGGTGGGATACAATGAGCAGTTCTTC
cdr3_aa: CASSLDRVGYNEQFF
v_call: TRBV5-6
d_call: .
j_call: TRBJ2-1
clone_size: .

cdr3_nt: TGTGCCACCAGTGAACACGACAGGGGAGAGGTTCAGCCCCAGCATTTT
cdr3_aa: CATSEHDRGEVQPQHF
v_call: TRBV24-1
d_call: TRBD1
j_call: TRBJ1-5
clone_size: .

cdr3_nt: TGTGCCAGCAGCTATTCCGGGACGGGCTATGGCTACACCTTC
cdr3_aa: CASSYSGTGYGYTF
v_call: TRBV9
d_call: .
j_call: TRBJ1-2
clone_size: .

cdr3_nt: TGCAGTGCTAGCAGCGGGGGGGCCGCGTTCTTC
cdr3_aa: CSASSGGAAFF
v_call: TRBV20-1
d_call: TRBD2
j_call: TRBJ2-1
clone_size: once

cdr3_nt: TGCGCCAGCAGTCAATCAACGGCGTCAGGGGACGAAAAACTGTTTTTT
cdr3_aa: CASSQSTASGDEKLFF
v_call: TRBV23-1
d_call: .
j_call: TRBJ1-4
clone_size: .

cdr3_nt: TGTGCCAGCAGCCAAGATGGTGGGGAACTCTTCACAGATACGCAGTATTTT
cdr3_aa: CASSQDGGELFTDTQYF
v_call: TRBV4-2
d_call: .
j_call: TRBJ2-3
clone_size: .

cdr3_nt: TGCGCCAGCAGCCAAGATTACGGGGAGTGGGGCGGGGAGCTGTTTTTT
cdr3_aa: CASSQDYGEWGGELFF
v_call: TRBV4-3
d_call: .
j_call: TRBJ2-2
clone_size: .

cdr3_nt: TGTGCCAGCAGCCTAGACAGGGAGGACTATGGCTACACCTTC
cdr3_aa: CASSLDREDYGYTF
v_call: TRBV11-2
d_call: TRBD1
j_call: TRBJ1-2
clone_size: once

cdr3_nt: TGTGCCAGCAGCTTAAATTTTTTACCGGGACTGCACTACGAGCAGTACTTC
cdr3_aa: CASSLNFLPGLHYEQYF
v_call: TRBV7-9
d_call: .
j_call: TRBJ2-7
clone_size: .

cdr3_nt: TGTGCCAGTAGTATTTTGTCGGGGGCGGGTTACGAGCAGTACTTC
cdr3_aa: CASSILSGAGYEQYF
v_call: TRBV19
d_call: .
j_call: TRBJ2-7
clone_size: .

cdr3_nt: TGTGCCAGCATCAAACAGGGTTTTGAGCAGTTCTTC
cdr3_aa: CASIKQGFEQFF
v_call: TRBV7-9
d_call: .
j_call: TRBJ2-1
clone_size: .

cdr3_nt: TGCAGCGTTGAACAGGGGATGGCCAAAAACATTCAGTACTTC
cdr3_aa: CSVEQGMAKNIQYF
v_call: TRBV29-1
d_call: .
j_call: TRBJ2-4
clone_size: .

cdr3_nt: TGCGCCAGCAGCGGCAGGGGAGACGGCTACACCTTC
cdr3_aa: CASSGRGDGYTF
v_call: TRBV5-1
d_call: .
j_call: TRBJ1-2
clone_size: .

cdr3_nt: TGTGCCAGCAGCGTTTCGGGACTCCCCTACGAGCAGTACTTC
cdr3_aa: CASSVSGLPYEQYF
v_call: TRBV9
d_call: .
j_call: TRBJ2-7
clone_size: few

cdr3_nt: TGTGCCAGCAGTTTAAGAGTTCGTACAGGGGAAGCGAACACTGAAGCTTTCTTT
cdr3_aa: CASSLRVRTGEANTEAFF
v_call: TRBV27
d_call: TRBD1
j_call: TRBJ1-1
clone_size: .

cdr3_nt: TGTGCCAGCTCACCACCGCCAAGGGAGACTAACACCATATATTTT
cdr3_aa: CASSPPPRETNTIYF
v_call: TRBV18
d_call: .
j_call: TRBJ1-3
clone_size: .

cdr3_nt: TGTGCCAGCAGCTTAGGAGGCGGACCCAAGCGGGAGACCCAGTACTTC
cdr3_aa: CASSLGGGPKRETQYF
v_call: TRBV7-9
d_call: .
j_call: TRBJ2-5
clone_size: .

cdr3_nt: TGTGCCAGCAGTTACTCCCGGGTTCCAACTAATGAAAAACTGTTTTTT
cdr3_aa: CASSYSRVPTNEKLFF
v_call: TRBV6-5
d_call: .
j_call: TRBJ1-4
clone_size: .

cdr3_nt: TGCGCCAGCAGCCGTGGCGGGGCGGGGAGCTCCTACAATGAGCAGTTCTTC
cdr3_aa: CASSRGGAGSSYNEQFF
v_call: TRBV4-3
d_call: .
j_call: TRBJ2-1
clone_size: .

cdr3_nt: TGTGCCAGCAGTGTCGGGACAACCGGGACCGGGGAGCTGTTTTTT
cdr3_aa: CASSVGTTGTGELFF
v_call: TRBV2
d_call: .
j_call: TRBJ2-2
clone_size: .

cdr3_nt: TGTGCCAGCAGCTCCTCAGTAGGGAACACTGAAGCTTTCTTT
cdr3_aa: CASSSSVGNTEAFF
v_call: TRBV6-5
d_call: .
j_call: TRBJ1-1
clone_size: once

cdr3_nt: TGTGCCTGGAGTCCAGGGGGCAGGACTGAAGCTTTCTTT
cdr3_aa: CAWSPGGRTEAFF
v_call: TRBV30
d_call: TRBD1
j_call: TRBJ1-1
clone_size: .